This T cell receptor (beta chain) came from a study of shared clonotypes between healthy human individuals. Germline V gene lookup returns CDR1 GTSNPN and CDR2 SVGIG (reference sequence). V shed 1 base and J shed 4 bases, with 7 bases lying between them. The CDR3 is 12 residues long. Produced via immunoSEQ multiplex PCR; TCRdb's table is partial and in-frame only. The profile shows about 2.3 million clones, 90% to 95% of them singletons. Regarding this clone: The sample has other DNA sequences that encode this CDR3 too.

The sequencing input was naive CD4+ T cells from PBMCs. Subset given: CD45RA+ positively selected. The chain employs TRBV30 and TRBJ1-2, with D unresolved. This clonotype originated in a man in his late teens or twenties in good health. Some clones in this sample may be carry-over from other donors' samples. CDR3 protein: CAWSGGPYGYTF. For the CDR3, the DNA is TGTGCCTGGAGTGGAGGGCCCTATGGCTACACCTTC.